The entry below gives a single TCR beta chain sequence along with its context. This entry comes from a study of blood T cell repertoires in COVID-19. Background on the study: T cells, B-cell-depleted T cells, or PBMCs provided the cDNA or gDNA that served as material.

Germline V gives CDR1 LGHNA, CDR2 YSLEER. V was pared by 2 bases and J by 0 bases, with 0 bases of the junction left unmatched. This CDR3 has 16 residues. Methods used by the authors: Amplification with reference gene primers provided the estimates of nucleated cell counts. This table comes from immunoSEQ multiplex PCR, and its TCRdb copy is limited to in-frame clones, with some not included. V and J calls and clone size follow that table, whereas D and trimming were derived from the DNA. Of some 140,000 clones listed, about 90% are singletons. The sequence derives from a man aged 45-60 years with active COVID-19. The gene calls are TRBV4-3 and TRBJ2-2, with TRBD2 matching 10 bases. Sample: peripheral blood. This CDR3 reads CASSQLAGANTGELFF. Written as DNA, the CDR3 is TGCGCCAGCAGCCAACTAGCGGGGGCGAACACCGGGGAGCTGTTTTTT.